Below are 26 T cell receptor beta chains sequenced from a single sample in a study of T cell clones after liver transplantation. TCRdb's table, derived via immunoSEQ multiplex PCR, lists solely in-frame clones and lacks some. The data show 65,000 to 85,000 clones, with 84% seen just once and 2.1% held by the top ten. Sequences were derived from CD4+ T cells from blood, sampled less than 50 months after liver transplant. The receptors were gathered from a human patient who received a liver transplant. Some of these T cells may belong to the graft donor.

The J gene is TRBJ2-7, the V gene TRBV7-2; TRBD2 might be the D (6 bases). V shed 7 bases and J shed 0 bases, with 13 bases lying between them. Germline CDR1 SGHTA, CDR2 FQGNSA. The CDR3 extends over 14 amino acids. The CDR3 DNA follows: TGTGCCAGCACCGTGGAGGGGAGCTCCTACGAGCAGTACTTC. Amino acid sequence: CASTVEGSSYEQYF.

The chain has TRBV2 and TRBJ2-7, with D perhaps TRBD1 or TRBD2 (6 bases each). V gave up 6 bases and J gave up 4 bases, with 19 bases separating them. Germline V lookup: CDR1 SNHLY, CDR2 FYNNEI. The CDR3 has 15 amino acids. CDR3 DNA: TGTGCCAGCAGCATATCTGCACGGGGGCGATACGAGCAGTACTTC. Its protein is CASSISARGRYEQYF.

This chain uses TRBV7-8 with TRBJ2-7; 9 bases are shared with TRBD2. V dropped 7 bases and J dropped 3; count of bases not matched to a gene: 7. The CDR3 spans 14 residues. Germline V gives CDR1 SGHVS, CDR2 FQNEAQ. CDR3 loop: CASTLSGRIYEQYF. The CDR3 DNA sequence: TGTGCCAGCACCCTTAGCGGGAGAATCTACGAGCAGTACTTC.

This chain connects TRBV27 to TRBJ2-1, with 9 bases that match TRBD1. After removal of 5 bases from V and 8 bases from J, the junction contained 10 bases not matched to a gene. Germline loops: CDR1 MNHEY, CDR2 SMNVEV (reference sequence). This CDR3 has 15 residues. The CDR3: CASSDSGTGSDEQFF. The CDR3 DNA reads as TGTGCCAGCAGTGACTCCGGGACAGGGTCCGATGAGCAGTTCTTC.

V usage is TRBV5-6 and J usage is TRBJ2-7; no reliable D call. Trimming took off 3 bases at V and 6 bases at J, with 7 bases between the two ends. Germline CDR1 is SGHDT and CDR2 is YYEEEE. The CDR3 sequence is 11 residues long. The CDR3 sequence is CASSWAREQYF. The CDR3 DNA reads as TGTGCCAGCAGCTGGGCCCGCGAGCAGTACTTC.

The gene calls are TRBV7-9 and TRBJ2-5; 15 bases agree with TRBD2. Per germline, CDR1 SEHNR and CDR2 FQNEAQ (reference sequence). The V segment lost 4 bases and the J segment 4 bases; nucleotides outside the gene matches: 7. CDR3 size: 17 residues. DNA for the CDR3: TGTGCCAGCAGCTCCGCGGGACTAGCGGGAGGAGGAGAGACCCAGTACTTC. Its protein is CASSSAGLAGGGETQYF.

The chain joins TRBV6-5 to TRBJ2-7, with a possible D match to TRBD1 (6 bases). The CDR3 loop spans 13 amino acids. V shed 4 bases and J shed 1 base, with 8 bases lying between them. Germline V gene lookup returns CDR1 MNHEY and CDR2 SVGAGI. The CDR3 protein is CASSLGQSYEQYF. In DNA form, the CDR3 reads TGTGCCAGCAGTTTAGGACAGTCCTACGAGCAGTACTTC.

The chain uses TRBV5-1 and TRBJ2-1, with TRBD2 matching over 8 bases. This CDR3 contains 14 residues. Per germline, CDR1 SGHRS and CDR2 YFSETQ. After removal of 1 base from V and 5 bases from J, the junction contained 2 bases not matched to a gene. The chain's CDR3 is CASSLTSGNNEQFF. The CDR3 DNA sequence: TGCGCCAGCAGCTTGACTAGCGGCAACAATGAGCAGTTCTTC.

The J gene is TRBJ2-7, the V gene TRBV11-1; 8 bases match TRBD1. The CDR3 runs 16 residues. The trim removed 7 bases at V and 2 bases at J, leaving 13 bases unmatched. Germline V gene sequence: CDR1 SGHAT, CDR2 FQDESV (reference sequence). As DNA, the CDR3 is TGTGCCAGCATGGATCTTGGACAGGGCCCTCCCTACGAGCAGTACTTC. This gives the protein CASMDLGQGPPYEQYF.

The chain has TRBV6-5 and TRBJ1-5; TRBD1 is a possible D gene (5 bases). CDR3 length: 15 residues. The V and J ends lost 5 bases and 1 base respectively, with 12 bases between them. Germline V CDR1 and CDR2: MNHEY, SVGAGI. Written as DNA, the CDR3 is TGTGCCAGCAGTACAGGATTCGGGAGCAATCAGCCCCAGCATTTT. This gives the protein CASSTGFGSNQPQHF.

This chain uses TRBV11-3 with TRBJ2-4, with 9 bases that match TRBD2. The germline V gene has CDR1 SGHNT and CDR2 YENEEA. The V gene end was trimmed by 4 bases and the J gene end by 5 bases; junction bases not matched to a gene: 3. The CDR3 is made up of 14 amino acids. CDR3 coding DNA: TGTGCCAGCAGCTCGGGACTAGCAGAAAACATTCAGTACTTC. Translated: CASSSGLAENIQYF.

The chain employs TRBV15 and TRBJ2-1; TRBD2 matches 10 bases. CDR1 is LNHNV, CDR2 YYDKDF, per germline (reference sequence). The CDR3 is 17 amino acids. V shed 0 bases and J 5 bases; nucleotides not matched to a gene: 7. CDR3 residues: CATSREGLSGRDNEQFF. For the CDR3, the DNA is TGTGCCACCAGCAGAGAGGGCCTCAGCGGGAGGGACAATGAGCAGTTCTTC.

The V call is TRBV7-2, the J call TRBJ2-7; TRBD2 matches 7 bases. J lost 1 base, V lost 2 bases, and 2 bases had no gene match. The germline gives CDR1 SGHTA, CDR2 FQGNSA. The CDR3 totals 14 residues. Here the CDR3 DNA reads TGTGCCAGCAGCTTACTAGCGGAATCCTACGAGCAGTACTTC. This translates into CASSLLAESYEQYF.

This chain links TRBV6-5 with TRBJ2-7; TRBD1 aligns across 7 bases. There are 14 residues in the CDR3. Germline V gene data show CDR1 as MNHEY and CDR2 as SVGAGI. The trim removed 6 bases at V and 6 bases at J, leaving 11 bases unmatched. CDR3 amino acids: CASRGTGVVSEQYF. CDR3 nucleotide sequence: TGTGCCAGCAGGGGAACAGGGGTGGTCTCCGAGCAGTACTTC.

The chain has TRBV29-1 and TRBJ1-2, with D hard to call. This CDR3 has 14 amino acids. The germline V and J ends were trimmed by 2 bases and 5 bases, with 15 bases remaining between them. Germline-derived CDR1 and CDR2 are SQVTM and ANQGSEA. The CDR3 loop is CSVELLVTEYGYTF. The CDR3, as DNA: TGCAGCGTTGAACTGCTGGTCACAGAGTATGGCTACACCTTC.

CDR3 sequence reads: CASALRTGRNTIYF. CDR3 nucleotide sequence: TGTGCCAGCGCCTTGAGGACAGGGCGAAACACCATATATTTT. The J gene is TRBJ1-3, the V gene TRBV6-6, with TRBD1 matching 8 bases. The CDR3 length is 14 residues. After removal of 8 bases from V and 5 bases from J, the junction contained 8 bases not matched to a gene. Germline CDR1 is MNHNY and CDR2 is SVGAGI (reference sequence).

CDR3 DNA: TGTGCCAGCTCACCCACACTAGCAACCAAAAACATTCAGTACTTC. Translation: CASSPTLATKNIQYF. V usage is TRBV18 and J usage is TRBJ2-4, with a weak D call TRBD2 (6 bases). CDR1 and CDR2 (germline): KGHSH, LQKENI. The CDR3 consists of 15 residues. V dropped 3 bases and J dropped 2 bases, with 11 bases sitting between them.

CDR3 in amino acids: CASSQDPTRDRQFF. The CDR3, as DNA: TGTGCCAGCAGCCAAGACCCCACCCGGGACAGGCAGTTCTTC. The chain is built from TRBV4-2 and TRBJ2-1; 7 bases map to TRBD1. J gave up 12 bases and V 0 bases, and 8 bases lay outside the gene matches. This CDR3 is built from 14 residues. The germline gives CDR1 LGHNA, CDR2 YNFKEQ.

The gene calls are TRBV15 and TRBJ2-7, with TRBD1 as a possible D gene (6 bases). The V end lost 4 bases, the J end lost 6 bases, and 10 bases lay between the germline ends. CDR1 is LNHNV and CDR2 is YYDKDF in the germline V gene (reference sequence). The CDR3 is made up of 12 amino acids. This CDR3 is CATSKGQPEQYF. In DNA, the CDR3 is TGTGCCACCAGCAAAGGACAGCCCGAGCAGTACTTC. Combining the CDR3 with reference TRBV15 and TRBJ2-7 gives the whole variable domain DAMVIQNPRYQVTQFGKPVTLSCSQTLNHNVMYWYQQKSSQAPKLLFHYYDKDFNNEADTPDNFQSRRPNTSFCFLDIRSPGLGDTAMYLCATSKGQPEQYFGPGTRLTVT.

The genes are TRBV7-2 and TRBJ1-5; D is unclear. Germline V CDR1 and CDR2: SGHTA, FQGNSA. The CDR3 covers 14 residues. Trimming cost V 0 bases and J 1 base, with 4 bases left between them. CDR3 region: CASSLAGSNQPQHF. In nucleotides, the CDR3 is TGTGCCAGCAGCTTAGCGGGGAGCAATCAGCCCCAGCATTTT.

This clone was picked up one time. The chain combines TRBV7-2 with TRBJ1-2, with a possible D match to TRBD1 (5 bases). CDR1 is SGHTA and CDR2 is FQGNSA in the germline V gene. The CDR3 has 17 residues. The V end lost 5 bases, the J end lost 7 bases, and 26 bases lay between the germline ends. The CDR3 coding sequence is TGTGCCAGCAGCGCTGGGCTCAGGGTGGAGGGGACGGTTGGCTACACCTTC. Its translation: CASSAGLRVEGTVGYTF.

The chain employs TRBV21-1 and TRBJ1-2. TRBV21-1 is reported as a pseudogene. This CDR3 is built from 16 residues. The CDR3 is CASSLCGYRKTYGYTF. CDR3 coding DNA: TGTGCCAGCAGCCTTTGCGGCTACAGAAAGACCTATGGCTACACCTTC.

The chain couples TRBV7-2 to TRBJ1-2; no clear D. Germline loops: CDR1 SGHTA, CDR2 FQGNSA. Trimming pared 5 bases from V and 5 bases from J, leaving 12 bases between. This CDR3 has 13 residues. CDR3 DNA: TGTGCCAGCAGCCCAGACACCACTTATGGCTACACCTTC. Its protein is CASSPDTTYGYTF.

By share of the sample, this clone is medium-sized. The genes are TRBV7-2 and TRBJ2-1; D unclear. This CDR3 region has 13 residues. V was pared by 3 bases and J by 0 bases, with 3 bases between. Germline V CDR1 and CDR2: SGHTA, FQGNSA. CDR3 DNA sequence: TGTGCCAGCAGCTTTAGCTCCTACAATGAGCAGTTCTTC. This translates into CASSFSSYNEQFF.

This chain joins TRBV10-3 and TRBJ2-3; a weak D match, TRBD1 (6 bases). CDR1 and CDR2 from the germline V gene are ENHRY and SYGVKD. This CDR3 spans 18 amino acids. The V gene lost 10 bases and the J gene lost 0 bases, with 26 bases spanning the gap. CDR3 sequence reads: CATRPETGTTLSTDTQYF. The CDR3 DNA reads TGTGCCACCCGCCCCGAAACCGGGACAACCCTTAGCACAGATACGCAGTATTTT.

The chain couples TRBV7-3 to TRBJ2-3, with 11 bases identical to TRBD2. Germline CDR1 reads SGHTA; CDR2 reads FQGTGA. The CDR3 runs to 16 residues. The V gene end was trimmed by 2 bases and the J gene end by 7 bases; junction bases not matched to a gene: 8. CDR3 in amino acids: CASSLLASGGSNTQYF. CDR3 nucleotide sequence: TGTGCCAGCAGCTTATTGGCTAGCGGGGGGTCTAATACGCAGTATTTT.